This passage covers 24 T cell receptor beta chains from one sample sequenced in a study of CD8+ T cells in alopecia areata. Extraction of RNA preceded its reverse transcription into cDNA, which served as the sequencing template. Only in-frame clones appear in the TCRdb table, and some are missing; sequencing was by immunoSEQ multiplex PCR. The sample lists approximately 150,000 clones, about 54% seen once, with roughly 17% in the top ten. Treatment: oral pan-JAK inhibitor, 5-10 mg twice daily. The material was CD4+ T cells sorted from blood, obtained between weeks 55 and 65, from a patient treated with tofacitinib. These receptors were obtained from a human donor with alopecia areata.

This clone was seen many times. The chain carries TRBV19 and TRBJ2-4; D uncertain. The CDR3 extends over 15 amino acids. The germline V gene encodes CDR1 LNHDA and CDR2 SQIVND (reference sequence). Trimming took off 6 bases at V and 0 bases at J, with 12 bases between the two ends. The DNA of the CDR3 is TGTGCCAGTAGGAACCCTAAAATAGCCAAAAACATTCAGTACTTC. It encodes CASRNPKIAKNIQYF.

This clone was seen once. This chain connects TRBV5-1 to TRBJ1-2; no definite D call. The CDR3 is made up of 12 amino acids. Germline V gene data show CDR1 as SGHRS and CDR2 as YFSETQ. V was clipped by 2 bases and J by 6 bases, with 8 bases between them. DNA of the CDR3: TGCGCCAGCAGCTTCGGCCTTGATGGCTACACCTTC. Protein: CASSFGLDGYTF.

The sample holds a few counts of this clone. J is TRBJ2-4 and V is TRBV5-6, with no clear D. Trimming stripped 4 bases from V and 0 bases from J, with 11 bases between. Per germline, CDR1 SGHDT and CDR2 YYEEEE. This CDR3 region has 15 residues. CDR3: CASSHSGLAKNIQYF. The CDR3 DNA sequence: TGTGCCAGCAGCCACTCTGGGTTAGCCAAAAACATTCAGTACTTC.

The V and J genes are TRBV5-6 and TRBJ2-3, with D perhaps matching TRBD2 (6 bases). The CDR3 length is 14 residues. V was clipped by 3 bases and J by 6 bases, with 14 bases between them. In germline, CDR1 is SGHDT, CDR2 YYEEEE. For the CDR3, the DNA is TGTGCCAGCAGCTGGAGGGACGTTCCCGATACGCAGTATTTT. As protein: CASSWRDVPDTQYF.

This chain links TRBV30 with TRBJ2-3; maybe TRBD2 (6 bases). Germline V gene data show CDR1 as GTSNPN and CDR2 as SVGIG (reference sequence). Trimming removed 2 bases at V and 4 bases at J, with 19 bases between. This CDR3 is 16 amino acids long. The CDR3 bases are TGTGCCTGGAGTCAAAGGTGGGCTAGCGTTCCAGATACGCAGTATTTT. Its protein is CAWSQRWASVPDTQYF.

This chain joins TRBV20-1 and TRBJ1-1; D gene uncertain. CDR1 is DFQATT and CDR2 is SNEGSKA in the germline V gene (reference sequence). The V end was cut by 2 bases, the J end by 10 bases, with 11 bases between. The length of the CDR3 is 11 residues. Written as DNA, the CDR3 is TGCAGTGCTAGATCCGTATCGCTAGCTTTCTTT. This codes for CSARSVSLAFF.

V usage is TRBV9 and J usage is TRBJ2-1; 9 bases agree with TRBD1. Trimming removed 3 bases from V and 3 bases from J; junction bases left unmatched: 4. The germline V gene encodes CDR1 SGDLS and CDR2 YYNGEE. The CDR3 length is 15 residues. The CDR3 reads CASSEGQGIYNEQFF. In DNA, the CDR3 is TGTGCCAGCAGCGAGGGACAGGGTATCTACAATGAGCAGTTCTTC.

The gene calls are TRBV7-9 and TRBJ1-2, with TRBD1 matching 7 bases. The CDR3 loop spans 15 amino acids. CDR1 SEHNR and CDR2 FQNEAQ come from the germline V gene (reference sequence). Germline trimming cut 4 bases from V and 1 base from J; bases unmatched to any gene: 6. CDR3 bases: TGTGCCAGCAGCTGGGGACAGTCAATTAACTATGGCTACACCTTC. Amino acids: CASSWGQSINYGYTF.

This clone was recorded a few times. The rearrangement links TRBV9 to TRBJ1-5; tentative D call: TRBD1 (5 bases). Trimming pared 1 base from V and 3 bases from J, leaving 8 bases between. The CDR3 is made up of 14 amino acids. Germline CDR1 and CDR2: SGDLS and YYNGEE. CDR3 in DNA: TGTGCCAGCAGCGTACGACAGCACAATCAGCCCCAGCATTTT. Amino acids: CASSVRQHNQPQHF.

The chain links TRBV10-3 to TRBJ2-7; 7 nucleotides agree with TRBD1. The CDR3 runs 14 residues. The V gene's germline CDR1 is ENHRY and CDR2 SYGVKD. V gave up 3 bases and J gave up 2 bases; unmatched junction bases: 4. The CDR3 nucleotides read TGTGCCATCAGTGACGACAGGGCGACCTACGAGCAGTACTTC. Protein product: CAISDDRATYEQYF.

This clone was detected a few times. This chain connects TRBV29-1 to TRBJ2-5; D is uncertain. The CDR3 loop spans 12 amino acids. Germline assignment: CDR1 SQVTM and CDR2 ANQGSEA. V dropped 4 bases and J dropped 4 bases, with 10 bases sitting between them. CDR3 loop: CSVGTTGETQYF. In DNA form, the CDR3 reads TGCAGCGTTGGAACAACGGGAGAGACCCAGTACTTC.

The chain has TRBV10-3 and TRBJ2-7; weak D call: TRBD1 (6 bases). The CDR3 is made up of 15 amino acids. V lost 7 bases and J 0 bases, leaving 16 bases between the germline ends. Germline CDR1 and CDR2: ENHRY and SYGVKD. CDR3 bases: TGTGCCATCACCGCGACAGGCCTCAACTCCTACGAGCAGTACTTC. Amino acids: CAITATGLNSYEQYF.

This sequence joins TRBV14 and TRBJ1-6; D ambiguous. Germline CDR1 reads SGHDN; CDR2 reads FVKESK. The CDR3 length is 18 residues. Between the trimmed V and J ends, which lost 0 bases and 13 bases, there was a span of 25 bases. CDR3 region: CASSQEFRAGVRVTPLHF. Written as DNA, the CDR3 is TGTGCCAGCAGCCAAGAATTCCGAGCGGGTGTGAGGGTCACCCCCCTCCACTTT.

This clone was counted once. The chain couples TRBV30 to TRBJ1-1, with TRBD1 identical over 7 bases. Germline CDR1 and CDR2: GTSNPN and SVGIG (reference sequence). The CDR3 extends over 12 amino acids. J was trimmed by 8 bases and V by 2 bases; bases with no gene match: 5. The CDR3, as DNA: TGTGCCTGGAGTTGGCAGGGGGGGGAAGCTTTCTTT. Translated: CAWSWQGGEAFF.

This rearrangement joins TRBV2 to TRBJ2-7, with 8 bases fitting TRBD1. The CDR3 covers 14 residues. The junction had 3 bases not matched to a gene; V was cut back by 5 bases and J by 0 bases. CDR1 SNHLY and CDR2 FYNNEI come from the germline V gene. CDR3 amino acids: CASSRDRNSYEQYF. The CDR3 DNA sequence: TGTGCCAGCAGTAGGGACAGGAACTCCTACGAGCAGTACTTC.

The genes are TRBV5-1 and TRBJ2-2; no clear D gene. This CDR3 is built from 14 residues. Germline V gene lookup returns CDR1 SGHRS and CDR2 YFSETQ. V gave up 0 bases and J gave up 4 bases, with 7 bases separating them. The CDR3 DNA follows: TGCGCCAGCAGCTTGGCGTCCGGCACCGGGGAGCTGTTTTTT. It encodes CASSLASGTGELFF.

This clone was found a few times. This chain connects TRBV10-3 to TRBJ1-2, with TRBD1 as a possible D gene (6 bases). In germline, CDR1 is ENHRY, CDR2 SYGVKD. This CDR3 region has 13 residues. The ends were cut back, 6 bases at V and 8 bases at J, with 16 bases in the middle. CDR3: CAISRLQGNGYTF. The CDR3 bases are TGTGCCATCAGCAGGCTACAGGGAAACGGCTACACCTTC.

This chain links TRBV29-1 with TRBJ1-2; TRBD1 agrees at 12 bases. The V gene's germline CDR1 is SQVTM and CDR2 ANQGSEA. The junction had 8 bases not matched to a gene; V was cut back by 5 bases and J by 4 bases. CDR3 size: 15 residues. The CDR3 reads CSVMRDRGLGYGYTF. CDR3 nucleotide sequence: TGCAGCGTTATGAGGGACAGGGGGCTCGGCTATGGCTACACCTTC.

The genes are TRBV7-9 and TRBJ1-1; tentative D call: TRBD1 (5 bases). Trimming shortened V by 4 bases and J by 11 bases, and 20 bases separated the two germline ends. Looked up from germline, CDR1 is SEHNR and CDR2 is FQNEAQ (reference sequence). CDR3 size: 14 residues. The CDR3 reads CASSYHPRDAGAFF. The CDR3 DNA is TGTGCCAGCAGCTATCACCCCAGGGACGCGGGGGCTTTCTTT.

The chain carries TRBV29-1 and TRBJ2-7; possibly TRBD2 for D (5 bases). Germline CDR1 and CDR2: SQVTM and ANQGSEA. This CDR3 comprises 12 residues. The V gene lost 4 bases and the J gene lost 4 bases, with 11 bases spanning the gap. Written as DNA, the CDR3 is TGCAGCGTTGGGGAGTTCACGTACGAGCAGTACTTC. Protein sequence: CSVGEFTYEQYF.

This chain joins TRBV9 and TRBJ1-3, with a tentative D call TRBD1 (6 bases). Trimming cost V 1 base and J 0 bases, with 14 bases left between them. This CDR3 comprises 17 residues. Germline values: CDR1 SGDLS, CDR2 YYNGEE. The CDR3 reads CASSVSAGTNSGNTIYF. The CDR3 DNA reads TGTGCCAGCAGCGTATCCGCCGGGACAAACTCTGGAAACACCATATATTTT.

This clone occurred a few times. The J gene is TRBJ2-7, the V gene TRBV29-1, with D possibly being TRBD2 (5 bases). CDR3 length: 11 residues. Looked up from germline, CDR1 is SQVTM and CDR2 is ANQGSEA. V lost 7 bases and J lost 4, with 11 bases in between. The CDR3 coding sequence is TGCAGCGCCCGTGGGAGTTACGAGCAGTACTTC. It is translated as CSARGSYEQYF.

Only a few counts were recorded for this clone. The chain uses TRBV29-1 and TRBJ1-4; D gene ambiguous. The CDR3 consists of 13 residues. Germline loops: CDR1 SQVTM, CDR2 ANQGSEA. V was cut by 1 base and J by 7 bases, with 10 bases left in between. The CDR3 region has the DNA TGCAGCGTTGAAGTGGGAGCTTCTGAAAAACTGTTTTTT. It yields the protein CSVEVGASEKLFF.

Notes on this clone: This same CDR3 is encoded by further DNA sequences in the sample. The chain joins TRBV6-1 to TRBJ2-3; either TRBD1 or TRBD2 may fit D (6 bases each). Germline CDR1 is MNHNS and CDR2 is SASEGT. This CDR3 comprises 15 residues. V was shortened by 2 bases and J by 6 bases, with 15 bases between the two germline ends. In nucleotides, the CDR3 is TGTGCCAGCAGTGAAATCGGGGGCCGTGGCGATACGCAGTATTTT. Residues: CASSEIGGRGDTQYF.